A selection of T cell receptor beta chains follows, all from one sample in a study of T cell repertoires in cytomegalovirus infection. TCRdb re-called the reads with MiXCR, one entry per CDR3 protein. In the table there are 400,000 to 600,000 distinct CDR3 sequences, approximately 40% of which are singletons. These receptors are not linked to any known antigen. The sequences come from cultured PBMCs, collected from culture after CMV antigen stimulation. The receptor set was obtained from a human donor in good health (CMV status not recorded). Some clones in this sample may be carry-over from other donors' samples. CDR3s include the opening cysteine and the closing phenylalanine or tryptophan. A D gene is named only where the DNA matches it firmly. Clone size appears in some rows only: once, few, many, or a class for an expanded clone.

V: TRBV4-3; size: .; D: TRBD2; J: TRBJ2-7; DNA: TGCGCCAGCAGCCCCTACATCCCTACTAGCGGGAGGGTATACGAGCAGTACTTC; CDR3: CASSPYIPTSGRVYEQYF
V: TRBV12-3/TRBV12-4; size: .; D: .; J: TRBJ1-6; DNA: TGTGCCAGCAGATTGGCACAGCTAAGTAATTCACCCCTCCACTTT; CDR3: CASRLAQLSNSPLHF
V: TRBV10-3; size: .; D: TRBD2; J: TRBJ2-7; DNA: TGTGCCATCAGTGGGGGGGGGACCGGGCCATACGAGCAGTACTTC; CDR3: CAISGGGTGPYEQYF
V: TRBV6-4; size: few; D: .; J: TRBJ1-2; DNA: TGTGCCAGCAGTTTCCCCATACCGAAGGGCAGGGAGGATGGCTACACCTTC; CDR3: CASSFPIPKGREDGYTF
V: TRBV27; size: few; D: .; J: TRBJ2-3; DNA: TGTGCCAGCAGTTTATTTACTAGGGGGAGCACAGATACGCAGTATTTT; CDR3: CASSLFTRGSTDTQYF
V: TRBV7-9; size: many; D: .; J: TRBJ2-5; DNA: TGTGCCAGCAGCTTAGTTGGCGAAGAGACCCAGTACTTC; CDR3: CASSLVGEETQYF
V: TRBV19; size: .; D: .; J: TRBJ2-5; DNA: TGTGCCACCGGCGGCGGTTCAGAGACCCAGTACTTC; CDR3: CATGGGSETQYF
V: TRBV4-1; size: .; D: TRBD1; J: TRBJ1-4; DNA: TGCGCCAGCAGCCATCTACAGGGGACTAATGAAAAACTGTTTTTT; CDR3: CASSHLQGTNEKLFF
V: TRBV7-8; size: many; D: .; J: TRBJ2-7; DNA: TGTGCCAGCAGCTACCGAACCGGGACATTCTACGAGCAGTACTTC; CDR3: CASSYRTGTFYEQYF
V: TRBV7-2; size: few; D: TRBD1; J: TRBJ1-1; DNA: TGTGCCAGCAGCTTAGTCGGGACAGGGAGGATGAACACTGAAGCTTTCTTT; CDR3: CASSLVGTGRMNTEAFF
V: TRBV4-3; size: few; D: TRBD1; J: TRBJ2-1; DNA: TGCGCCAGCAGCCAAGGGCCGCGGGGGACAGGGCTCTACAATGAGCAGTTCTTC; CDR3: CASSQGPRGTGLYNEQFF
V: TRBV7-8; size: .; D: .; J: TRBJ2-5; DNA: TGTGCCAGCAGCTTAGGTCAGACCCAGTACTTC; CDR3: CASSLGQTQYF
V: TRBV7-2; size: few; D: TRBD2; J: TRBJ2-3; DNA: TGTGCCGGAGTGGCTAGCGGGCGCACAGATACGCAGTATTTT; CDR3: CAGVASGRTDTQYF
V: TRBV10-3; size: .; D: TRBD1; J: TRBJ1-1; DNA: TGTGCCAGCAGGGGGGTGGGAAACACTGAAGCTTTCTTT; CDR3: CASRGVGNTEAFF
V: TRBV7-8; size: .; D: .; J: TRBJ1-2; DNA: TGTGCCAGCAGCTTACCCTACGTTGGCTACACCTTC; CDR3: CASSLPYVGYTF
V: TRBV6-5; size: few; D: TRBD1; J: TRBJ1-2; DNA: TGTGCCAGCAGTTACTCGGTCAGGGGGGGCTACACCTTC; CDR3: CASSYSVRGGYTF
V: TRBV6-6; size: .; D: .; J: TRBJ2-3; DNA: TGTGCCAGCAAAGCCCGACAGACAGATACGCAGTATTTT; CDR3: CASKARQTDTQYF
V: TRBV7-2; size: .; D: TRBD1; J: TRBJ1-4; DNA: TGTGCCAGCAGCTGGGGGGGGACAGCTAATGAAAAACTGTTTTTT; CDR3: CASSWGGTANEKLFF
V: TRBV6-1; size: .; D: TRBD2; J: TRBJ2-3; DNA: TGTGCCAGCAGTGAATGGACGGGAGGGCCTCTCACAGATACGCAGTATTTT; CDR3: CASSEWTGGPLTDTQYF
V: TRBV11-2; size: .; D: .; J: TRBJ2-4; DNA: TGTGCCAGCAGCCAGGACAGTTTCTCTTCAAACATTCAGTACTTC; CDR3: CASSQDSFSSNIQYF
V: TRBV20-1; size: .; D: .; J: TRBJ2-3; DNA: TGCAGTGCCTCCAGCAGGGCTAGCGCAGATACGCAGTATTTT; CDR3: CSASSRASADTQYF
V: TRBV20-1; size: few; D: TRBD1; J: TRBJ1-4; DNA: TGCAGTGCCCCTTTATCTCACGACAGGGCAAAACTGTTTTTT; CDR3: CSAPLSHDRAKLFF
V: TRBV6-6; size: .; D: .; J: TRBJ2-7; DNA: TGTGCCAGCAGCCCTGAGGGGGTCGGGGACGAGCAGTACTTC; CDR3: CASSPEGVGDEQYF
V: TRBV15; size: .; D: TRBD2; J: TRBJ2-3; DNA: TGTGCCACCAGCAGTCCGGGACTAGCGGTAACAGATACGCAGTATTTT; CDR3: CATSSPGLAVTDTQYF
V: TRBV10-3; size: .; D: .; J: TRBJ1-1; DNA: TGTGCCATCAGTGATACCGTGAGGACTGAAGCTTTCTTT; CDR3: CAISDTVRTEAFF
V: TRBV7-9; size: .; D: TRBD2; J: TRBJ2-1; DNA: TGTGCCAGCAATGAAAGACTAGCGGAGGAGCAGTTCTTC; CDR3: CASNERLAEEQFF
V: TRBV7-2; size: .; D: TRBD2; J: TRBJ2-2; DNA: TGTGCCAGCAGCTTACGGGGGGGGGGGGGGGACACCGGGGAGCTGTTTTTT; CDR3: CASSLRGGGGDTGELFF
V: TRBV12-3/TRBV12-4; size: few; D: .; J: TRBJ1-2; DNA: TGTGCCAGCAGTTTTGAGGGAACCTTTTATGGCTACACCTTC; CDR3: CASSFEGTFYGYTF
V: TRBV4-2; size: once; D: .; J: TRBJ1-5; DNA: TGTGCCAGCAGCAGAGGGGAAAATCAGCCCCAGCATTTT; CDR3: CASSRGENQPQHF
V: TRBV7-8; size: many; D: .; J: TRBJ2-3; DNA: TGTGCCAGTAGGGACCTGGGGGATACGCAGTATTTT; CDR3: CASRDLGDTQYF
V: TRBV6-1; size: .; D: .; J: TRBJ1-4; DNA: TGTGCCAGCAACTTAATGAACCGGGAGGCAAAACTGTTTTTT; CDR3: CASNLMNREAKLFF
V: TRBV6-1; size: .; D: .; J: TRBJ2-3; DNA: TGTGCCAGCACCCAGGGGTACACAGGTACGCAGTATTTT; CDR3: CASTQGYTGTQYF
V: TRBV11-2; size: .; D: TRBD2; J: TRBJ2-5; DNA: TGTGCCAGCAGCTTAGATCGGGCTAGCGGGGGCCAAGAGACCCAGTACTTC; CDR3: CASSLDRASGGQETQYF
V: TRBV7-2; size: few; D: .; J: TRBJ2-3; DNA: TGTGCCAGCAGCTCGGGACCGCCCGGGCGGGATACGCAGTATTTT; CDR3: CASSSGPPGRDTQYF
V: TRBV7-2; size: many; D: .; J: TRBJ2-5; DNA: TGTGCCAGCAGCTCCACTGCGGGGGAGACCCAGTACTTC; CDR3: CASSSTAGETQYF
V: TRBV7-2; size: many; D: .; J: TRBJ1-5; DNA: TGTGCCAGCAGCTTAGAGGCAGGCCGCAATCAGCCCCAGCATTTT; CDR3: CASSLEAGRNQPQHF
V: TRBV7-2; size: .; D: .; J: TRBJ2-1; DNA: TGTGCCAGCAGCTTAGGTATTTTCGGCGGCAATGAGCAGTTCTTC; CDR3: CASSLGIFGGNEQFF
V: TRBV2; size: .; D: .; J: TRBJ1-2; DNA: TGTGCCACTCGAAGGGCAGGACTTAACTATGGCTACACCTTC; CDR3: CATRRAGLNYGYTF
V: TRBV2; size: few; D: .; J: TRBJ1-5; DNA: TGTGCCAGCATGTTCGGGCGCAATCAGCCCCAGCATTTT; CDR3: CASMFGRNQPQHF
V: TRBV3-1; size: .; D: TRBD2; J: TRBJ2-1; DNA: TGTGCCAGCAGCCGGGGACTAGCGAATTACAATGAGCAGTTCTTC; CDR3: CASSRGLANYNEQFF
V: TRBV7-9; size: few; D: .; J: TRBJ1-5; DNA: TGTGCCAGCAGCTTCTCCTCAGGGAATCAGCCCCAGCATTTT; CDR3: CASSFSSGNQPQHF
V: TRBV11-2; size: few; D: .; J: TRBJ1-2; DNA: TGTGCCAGCAGACCAAGGGGTTTGGACTATGGCTACACCTTC; CDR3: CASRPRGLDYGYTF
V: TRBV7-2; size: .; D: TRBD2; J: TRBJ2-7; DNA: TGTGCCAGCAGCTTATCTAGCGGGGGTCCTGCCGAGCAGTACTTC; CDR3: CASSLSSGGPAEQYF
V: TRBV18; size: .; D: .; J: TRBJ2-5; DNA: TGTGCCAGCTCACCACCGAGCACAAATGGGTTCCCGTACCAAGAGACCCAGTACTTC; CDR3: CASSPPSTNGFPYQETQYF
V: TRBV28; size: .; D: .; J: TRBJ1-2; DNA: TGTGCCAGCAGTTTAATGGGAGCTTATGGCTACACCTTC; CDR3: CASSLMGAYGYTF
V: TRBV18; size: .; D: .; J: TRBJ1-6; DNA: TGTGCCAGCTTCTCAGGGTTTAATTCACCCCTCCACTTT; CDR3: CASFSGFNSPLHF
V: TRBV5-5; size: .; D: .; J: TRBJ2-3; DNA: TGTGCCAGCAGCCCGGCCAGTATGACAGATACGCAGTATTTT; CDR3: CASSPASMTDTQYF
V: TRBV2; size: .; D: .; J: TRBJ1-6; DNA: TGTGCCACCCAGGCCGGGACCGGGTTATCACCCCTCCACTTT; CDR3: CATQAGTGLSPLHF